This T cell receptor (beta chain) was observed in a study of Tregs in tolerant kidney transplant recipients. Points on this clone: The target antigen is unknown.

Here immunoSEQ multiplex PCR was the method, and the copy in TCRdb shows in-frame clones only, minus some. The sample holds fewer than 80,000 clones, less than 90% seen once. Broader study findings: Biological reproducibility was not directly addressed in this study.

Germline trimming cut 5 bases from V and 4 bases from J; bases unmatched to any gene: 10. CDR1 and CDR2 (germline): SGHVS, FQNEAQ. The CDR3 is 18 amino acids. This specimen was CD4+ T cells from blood, taken before the transplant. This clonotype was sampled from a human donor who received a combined kidney and bone marrow transplant. The V gene is TRBV7-8, the J gene TRBJ2-1; 14 bases are shared with TRBD2. The CDR3 region is CASSPRLAGGPRYNEQFF. CDR3 nucleotide sequence: TGTGCCAGCAGCCCCCGACTAGCGGGAGGGCCACGGTACAATGAGCAGTTCTTC.